One sample yielded the 17 T cell receptor beta chains listed below, sequenced in a study of blood T cell repertoires in COVID-19. TCRdb's table, derived via immunoSEQ multiplex PCR, lists solely in-frame clones and lacks some. The sample records some 270,000 clones, approximately 90% being singletons. The material sequenced was peripheral blood. Receptor source: a man younger than 40 with acute or convalescent COVID-19.

The chain links TRBV10-3 to TRBJ2-3, with a tentative D call TRBD2 (6 bases). Germline V gene data show CDR1 as ENHRY and CDR2 as SYGVKD. V shed 6 bases and J shed 1 base, with 8 bases lying between them. This CDR3 spans 13 amino acids. The CDR3 sequence is CAIRSSGTDTQYF. Written as DNA, the CDR3 is TGTGCCATCAGGTCTAGCGGCACAGATACGCAGTATTTT.

This chain connects TRBV4-1 to TRBJ1-3; no clear D gene. CDR1 is MGHRA and CDR2 is YSYEKL in the germline V gene. This CDR3 is 15 amino acids long. The V and J ends lost 1 base and 4 bases respectively, with 11 bases between them. CDR3 residues: CASSQGWSGGNTIYF. CDR3 in DNA: TGCGCCAGCAGCCAAGGGTGGAGCGGGGGAAACACCATATATTTT.

This chain connects TRBV5-1 to TRBJ2-1, with D maybe TRBD1 (6 bases). The germline CDR1 and CDR2 sequences are SGHRS and YFSETQ. The CDR3 sequence is 16 residues long. Between the trimmed V and J ends, which lost 1 base and 2 bases, there was a span of 13 bases. The CDR3 region has the DNA TGCGCCAGCAGCTTGATTCCGTCAGGGGCCTACAATGAGCAGTTCTTC. It codes for CASSLIPSGAYNEQFF.

V usage is TRBV6-6 and J usage is TRBJ2-7; D is undetermined. Trimming left V 6 bases short and J 4 bases short, with 7 bases between. Germline CDR1 MNHNY, CDR2 SVGAGI (reference sequence). The CDR3 is 11 amino acids. The CDR3, as DNA: TGTGCCAGCAGATTTCGGTACGAGCAGTACTTC. This gives the protein CASRFRYEQYF.

The chain combines TRBV9 with TRBJ2-7, with 9 bases matching TRBD1. The trim removed 3 bases at V and 5 bases at J, leaving 12 bases unmatched. This CDR3 contains 16 residues. Germline V gives CDR1 SGDLS, CDR2 YYNGEE. The CDR3 DNA reads TGTGCCAGCAGCGAAAGCGCCTGGACAGGGGAACACGAGCAGTACTTC. It codes for CASSESAWTGEHEQYF.

The chain joins TRBV12-3 or TRBV12-4 to TRBJ2-2; D uncertain. This CDR3 region has 13 residues. The V end lost 3 bases, the J end lost 3 bases, and 5 bases lay between the germline ends. Here the CDR3 reads CASSLRYTGELFF. CDR3 nucleotide sequence: TGTGCCAGCAGTTTGAGATACACCGGGGAGCTGTTTTTT.

The chain combines TRBV5-1 with TRBJ2-3, with a possible D match to TRBD2 (7 bases). Germline CDR1 SGHRS, CDR2 YFSETQ. The CDR3 extends over 15 amino acids. The V end was cut by 4 bases, the J end by 4 bases, with 16 bases between. In DNA, the CDR3 is TGCGCCAGCAGCCAGGGAGGGGGGGCTCCAGATACGCAGTATTTT. Translation: CASSQGGGAPDTQYF. The complete variable domain, with remaining parts taken from reference TRBV5-1 and TRBJ2-3, reads KAGVTQTPRYLIKTRGQQVTLSCSPISGHRSVSWYQQTPGQGLQFLFEYFSETQRNKGNFPGRFSGRQFSNSRSEMNVSTLELGDSALYLCASSQGGGAPDTQYFGPGTRLTVL.

V gene TRBV6-5 combines with J gene TRBJ1-1; no clear D. CDR3 size: 14 residues. V dropped 6 bases and J dropped 0 bases, with 11 bases sitting between them. Germline V CDR1 and CDR2: MNHEY, SVGAGI. The CDR3 here is CASSRLGVNTEAFF. The CDR3 DNA sequence: TGTGCCAGCAGCCGCCTCGGTGTGAACACTGAAGCTTTCTTT.

The V gene is TRBV28, the J gene TRBJ2-5; a weak D match, TRBD1 (6 bases). The ends were cut back, 5 bases at V and 5 bases at J, with 15 bases in the middle. This CDR3 has 14 residues. The V gene's germline CDR1 is MDHEN and CDR2 SYDVKM. The DNA of the CDR3 is TGTGCCAGCAGTCCCCCACAGGGTAGGGAGACCCAGTACTTC. Amino acid sequence: CASSPPQGRETQYF.

V usage is TRBV7-9 and J usage is TRBJ2-1; 7 nucleotides agree with TRBD2. Trimming cost V 5 bases and J 9 bases; bases outside gene matches: 13. This CDR3 contains 15 residues. Germline V gene sequence: CDR1 SEHNR, CDR2 FQNEAQ (reference sequence). The CDR3, as DNA: TGTGCCAGCAGCAAACCCGGGACTACCCTTATTGAGCAGTTCTTC. This translates into CASSKPGTTLIEQFF.

This clone was seen once. The chain employs TRBV28 and TRBJ1-4, with D maybe TRBD1 (6 bases). The V gene's germline CDR1 is MDHEN and CDR2 SYDVKM. The CDR3 length is 14 residues. Trimming took off 9 bases at V and 4 bases at J, with 15 bases between the two ends. The CDR3 nucleotides are TGTGCCAGTGGGGGCCCCAGCTATAATGAAAAACTGTTTTTT. As protein: CASGGPSYNEKLFF.

The chain employs TRBV5-4 and TRBJ1-4, with TRBD1 matching 10 bases. Germline loops: CDR1 SGHNT, CDR2 YYREEE (reference sequence). V was clipped by 4 bases and J by 7 bases; unmatched bases: 4. The CDR3 is 14 amino acids. CDR3 region: CASSQDRGIEKLFF. CDR3 bases: TGTGCCAGCAGCCAGGACAGGGGGATTGAAAAACTGTTTTTT.

The chain uses TRBV5-1 and TRBJ2-7; 11 nucleotides agree with TRBD2. This CDR3 contains 16 residues. The V gene end was trimmed by 4 bases and the J gene end by 0 bases; junction bases not matched to a gene: 6. Per the germline V gene, CDR1 is SGHRS and CDR2 is YFSETQ. CDR3: CASSDSSGGSSYEQYF. In DNA form, the CDR3 reads TGCGCCAGCAGCGACTCTAGCGGGGGGAGCTCCTACGAGCAGTACTTC.

This clone has just one count. V is TRBV21-1 and J is TRBJ1-4; the table's D call TRBD1 went unverified against the DNA. TRBV21-1 is labeled a pseudogene. The CDR3 contains 13 residues. CDR3 sequence reads: CASMKRGLGKLFF. The CDR3 DNA is TGTGCCAGCATGAAGAGGGGGCTAGGAAAACTGTTTTTT.

This clone was observed a handful of times. V gene TRBV7-9 combines with J gene TRBJ2-7, with 11 nucleotides matching TRBD1. Germline V CDR1 and CDR2: SEHNR, FQNEAQ (reference sequence). Unmatched junction bases numbered 3, after V lost 5 bases and J lost 3 bases. CDR3 length equals 14 residues. The DNA for the CDR3 is TGTGCCAGCAGCCCCGGGACAGGGGGCTACGAGCAGTACTTC. It specifies CASSPGTGGYEQYF.

The chain joins TRBV2 to TRBJ1-5; 11 positions match TRBD1. Germline lookup yields CDR1 SNHLY and CDR2 FYNNEI. This CDR3 contains 18 residues. The ends lost 2 bases at V and 0 bases at J; junction bases unmatched: 6. The CDR3, as DNA: TGTGCCAGCAGTGAAAGGAGGACAGGGGGCTTTAGCAATCAGCCCCAGCATTTT. It encodes CASSERRTGGFSNQPQHF.

This chain connects TRBV4-1 to TRBJ1-5; TRBD1 aligns across 9 bases. Germline V gene sequence: CDR1 MGHRA, CDR2 YSYEKL. There are 20 residues in the CDR3. Losses at the gene ends were 2 bases for V and 0 bases for J; bases not matched to a gene: 14. CDR3 amino acids: CASSQQFTGTGPFSNQPQHF. DNA for the CDR3: TGCGCCAGCAGCCAACAATTCACCGGGACAGGGCCCTTTAGCAATCAGCCCCAGCATTTT.